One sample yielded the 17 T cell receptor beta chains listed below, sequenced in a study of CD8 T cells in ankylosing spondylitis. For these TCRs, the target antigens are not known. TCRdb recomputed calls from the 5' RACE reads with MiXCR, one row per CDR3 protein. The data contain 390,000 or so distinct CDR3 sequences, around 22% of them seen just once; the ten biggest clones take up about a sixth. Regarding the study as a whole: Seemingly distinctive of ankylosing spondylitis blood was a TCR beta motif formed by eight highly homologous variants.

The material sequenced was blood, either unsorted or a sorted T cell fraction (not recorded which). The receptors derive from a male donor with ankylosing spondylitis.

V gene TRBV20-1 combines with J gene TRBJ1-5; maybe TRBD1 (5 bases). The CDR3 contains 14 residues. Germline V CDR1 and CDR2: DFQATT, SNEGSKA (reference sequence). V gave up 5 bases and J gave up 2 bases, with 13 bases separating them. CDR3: CSASQASGNQPQHF. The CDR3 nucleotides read TGCAGTGCTTCACAGGCTTCGGGCAATCAGCCCCAGCATTTT.

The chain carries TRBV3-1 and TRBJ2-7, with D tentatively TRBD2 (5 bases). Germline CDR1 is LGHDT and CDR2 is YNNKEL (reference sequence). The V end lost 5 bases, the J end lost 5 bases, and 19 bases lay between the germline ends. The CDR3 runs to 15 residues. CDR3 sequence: CASSLERPLAHEQYF. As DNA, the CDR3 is TGTGCCAGCAGCTTAGAGCGGCCGTTGGCCCACGAGCAGTACTTC.

CDR3 sequence: CSVRGLAGFTGELFF. The DNA of the CDR3 is TGCAGCGTTCGGGGACTAGCGGGGTTCACCGGGGAGCTGTTTTTT. The chain has TRBV29-1 and TRBJ2-2; 13 positions match TRBD2. This CDR3 has 15 residues. V trimming: 5 bases; J trimming: 4 bases; junction bases outside the gene matches: 4. Germline V CDR1 and CDR2: SQVTM, ANQGSEA.

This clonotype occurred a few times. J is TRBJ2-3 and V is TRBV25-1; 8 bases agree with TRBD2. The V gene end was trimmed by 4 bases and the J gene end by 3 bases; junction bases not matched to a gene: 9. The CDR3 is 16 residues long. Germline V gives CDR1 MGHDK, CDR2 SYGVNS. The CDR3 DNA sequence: TGTGCCAGCAGTGGGACGGCGGGAGGAGGTACAGATACGCAGTATTTT. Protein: CASSGTAGGGTDTQYF.

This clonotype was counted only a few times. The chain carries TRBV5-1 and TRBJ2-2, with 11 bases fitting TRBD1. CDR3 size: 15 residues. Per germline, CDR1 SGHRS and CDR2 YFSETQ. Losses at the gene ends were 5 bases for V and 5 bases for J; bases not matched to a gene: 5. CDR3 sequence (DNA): TGCGCCAGCAGAAAGGGACAGGGGGGTACCGGGGAGCTGTTTTTT. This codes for CASRKGQGGTGELFF. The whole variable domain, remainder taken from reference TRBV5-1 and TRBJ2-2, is KAGVTQTPRYLIKTRGQQVTLSCSPISGHRSVSWYQQTPGQGLQFLFEYFSETQRNKGNFPGRFSGRQFSNSRSEMNVSTLELGDSALYLCASRKGQGGTGELFFGEGSRLTVL.

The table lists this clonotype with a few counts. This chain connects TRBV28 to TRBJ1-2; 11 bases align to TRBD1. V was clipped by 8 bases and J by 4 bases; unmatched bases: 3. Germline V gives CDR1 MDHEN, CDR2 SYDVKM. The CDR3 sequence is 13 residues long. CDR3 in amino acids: CASGTGGTYGYTF. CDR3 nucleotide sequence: TGTGCCAGCGGGACAGGGGGAACCTATGGCTACACCTTC.

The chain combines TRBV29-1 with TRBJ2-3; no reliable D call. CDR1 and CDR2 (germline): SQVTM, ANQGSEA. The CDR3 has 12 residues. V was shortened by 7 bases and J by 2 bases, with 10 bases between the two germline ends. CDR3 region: CSAPAFTDTQYF. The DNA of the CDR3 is TGCAGCGCTCCTGCGTTCACAGATACGCAGTATTTT.

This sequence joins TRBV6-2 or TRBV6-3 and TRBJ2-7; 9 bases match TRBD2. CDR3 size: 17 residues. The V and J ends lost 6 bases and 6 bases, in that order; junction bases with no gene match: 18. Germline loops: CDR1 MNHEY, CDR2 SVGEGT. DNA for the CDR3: TGTGCCAGCAGCCGGACCCTGAGGAGTAGCGGGAGTTCCGAGCAGTACTTC. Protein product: CASSRTLRSSGSSEQYF.

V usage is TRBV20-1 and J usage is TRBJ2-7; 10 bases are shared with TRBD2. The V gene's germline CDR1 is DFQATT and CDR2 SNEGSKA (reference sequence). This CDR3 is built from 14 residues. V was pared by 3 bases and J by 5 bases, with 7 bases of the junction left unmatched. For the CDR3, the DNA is TGCAGTGCTAGTTTCGGGACTAGCGTCGACGAGCAGTACTTC. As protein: CSASFGTSVDEQYF.

CDR3 sequence: CATSRDLGKAFF. DNA for the CDR3: TGTGCCACCAGCAGAGATTTGGGGAAAGCTTTCTTT. The V gene is TRBV15, the J gene TRBJ1-1; D is unresolved. Germline assignment: CDR1 LNHNV and CDR2 YYDKDF (reference sequence). The V end was cut by 0 bases, the J end by 9 bases, with 8 bases between. This CDR3 is 12 amino acids long.

This CDR3 is CSAKAHRGNSPLHF. The CDR3 region has the DNA TGCAGTGCTAAAGCTCACAGGGGGAATTCACCCCTCCACTTT. This chain joins TRBV20-1 and TRBJ1-6; 8 bases fit TRBD1. V lost 4 bases, J lost 7 bases, and 6 bases stayed unmatched. This CDR3 spans 14 amino acids. Germline V CDR1 and CDR2: DFQATT, SNEGSKA (reference sequence).

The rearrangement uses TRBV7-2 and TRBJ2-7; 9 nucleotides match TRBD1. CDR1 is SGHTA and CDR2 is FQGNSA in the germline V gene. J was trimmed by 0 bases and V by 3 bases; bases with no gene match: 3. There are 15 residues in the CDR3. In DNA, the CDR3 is TGTGCCAGCAGCTTCGGGACAGGGCTCTCCTACGAGCAGTACTTC. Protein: CASSFGTGLSYEQYF.

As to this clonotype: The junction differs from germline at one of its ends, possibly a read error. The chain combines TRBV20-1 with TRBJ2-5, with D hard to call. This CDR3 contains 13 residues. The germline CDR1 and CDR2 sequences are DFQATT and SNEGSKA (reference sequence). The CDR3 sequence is CNAREALQETQYF. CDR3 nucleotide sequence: TGCAATGCTAGGGAAGCCCTACAAGAGACCCAGTACTTC.

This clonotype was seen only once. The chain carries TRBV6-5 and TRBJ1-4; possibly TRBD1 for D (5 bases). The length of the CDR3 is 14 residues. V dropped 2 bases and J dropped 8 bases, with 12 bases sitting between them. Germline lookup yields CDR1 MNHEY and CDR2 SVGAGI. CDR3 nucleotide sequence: TGTGCCAGCAGTTACAGGGGCGGAAACGAAAAACTGTTTTTT. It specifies CASSYRGGNEKLFF.

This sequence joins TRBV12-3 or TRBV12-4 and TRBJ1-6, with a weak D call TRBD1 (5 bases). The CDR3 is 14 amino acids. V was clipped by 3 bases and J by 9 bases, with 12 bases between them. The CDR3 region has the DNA TGTGCCAGCAGTTTTCTGGGGGTTGGTTCACCCCTCCACTTT. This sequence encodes CASSFLGVGSPLHF.

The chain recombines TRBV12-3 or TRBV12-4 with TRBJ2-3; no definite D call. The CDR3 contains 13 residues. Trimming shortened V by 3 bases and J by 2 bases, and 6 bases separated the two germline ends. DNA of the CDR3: TGTGCCAGCAGTTTCGGCCTCACAGATACGCAGTATTTT. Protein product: CASSFGLTDTQYF.

CDR3 sequence: CASSMDRSTGELFF. The CDR3 DNA is TGTGCCAGTAGTATGGATAGGAGTACCGGGGAGCTGTTTTTT. The chain recombines TRBV19 with TRBJ2-2; D unclear. Germline CDR1 and CDR2: LNHDA and SQIVND (reference sequence). This CDR3 comprises 14 residues. V shed 3 bases and J shed 5 bases, with 10 bases lying between them.